Presented here are 9 T cell receptor beta chains from one specimen sequenced in a study of blood T cell repertoires in COVID-19. Assay: immunoSEQ multiplex PCR; the TCRdb copy retains only in-frame clones and omits some. The table includes under 250,000 clones, around 86% detected once. Sequencing was carried out using peripheral blood. The receptors originated from a woman aged 80 or over with COVID-19, enrolled during active disease.

The rearrangement links TRBV28 to TRBJ2-2; D gene ambiguous. Germline-derived CDR1 and CDR2 are MDHEN and SYDVKM. The CDR3 is 12 amino acids. Trimming pared 5 bases from V and 1 base from J, leaving 2 bases between. In DNA form, the CDR3 reads TGTGCCAGCAGTCAGAACACCGGGGAGCTGTTTTTT. Translating gives CASSQNTGELFF.

This chain uses TRBV7-9 with TRBJ1-4, with a tentative D call TRBD1 (6 bases). CDR1 and CDR2 from the germline V gene are SEHNR and FQNEAQ (reference sequence). The ends were cut back, 6 bases at V and 0 bases at J, with 11 bases in the middle. The CDR3 consists of 15 residues. For the CDR3, the DNA is TGTGCCAGCAGTTCCGCAGGGGCAACTAATGAAAAACTGTTTTTT. This sequence encodes CASSSAGATNEKLFF.

The chain carries TRBV5-5 and TRBJ1-4; 9 nucleotides line up with TRBD1. This CDR3 region has 15 residues. Per the germline V gene, CDR1 is SGHKS and CDR2 is YYEKEE (reference sequence). The junction had 6 bases not matched to a gene; V was cut back by 0 bases and J by 9 bases. CDR3 loop: CASSLASGTGQKLFF. The DNA for the CDR3 is TGTGCCAGCAGCTTGGCCTCAGGGACAGGGCAAAAACTGTTTTTT.

The DNA for the CDR3 is TGTGCCGCAGCAATGGGGGGGCGAACTGAAGCTTTCTTT. Its translation: CAAAMGGRTEAFF. The rearrangement joins TRBV5-4 to TRBJ1-1, with a possible D match to TRBD1 (6 bases). V was pared by 10 bases and J by 5 bases, with 18 bases between. This CDR3 is 13 amino acids long. The germline CDR1 and CDR2 sequences are SGHNT and YYREEE (reference sequence).

This clone was recorded a few times. This sample includes further DNA sequences coding for the same CDR3. The V gene is TRBV29-1, the J gene TRBJ2-3; no clear D gene. Germline lookup yields CDR1 SQVTM and CDR2 ANQGSEA. CDR3 size: 12 residues. The germline V and J ends were trimmed by 2 bases and 1 base, with 4 bases remaining between them. CDR3 in amino acids: CSVESGTDTQYF. The CDR3 nucleotides are TGCAGCGTTGAATCGGGCACAGATACGCAGTATTTT.

J is TRBJ2-3 and V is TRBV29-1; D perhaps matches TRBD1 (5 bases). There are 12 residues in the CDR3. The germline V and J ends were trimmed by 6 bases and 1 base, with 8 bases remaining between them. Per the germline V gene, CDR1 is SQVTM and CDR2 is ANQGSEA. CDR3 residues: CSVEQGTDTQYF. CDR3 nucleotides: TGCAGCGTAGAACAGGGCACAGATACGCAGTATTTT.

This chain links TRBV18 with TRBJ1-1; D gene ambiguous. The CDR3 has 15 residues. The germline CDR1 and CDR2 sequences are KGHSH and LQKENI. V gave up 0 bases and J gave up 4 bases, with 12 bases separating them. The CDR3 loop is CASSPPSALGTEAFF. CDR3 bases: TGTGCCAGCTCACCACCGTCCGCCCTCGGCACTGAAGCTTTCTTT.

The rearrangement joins TRBV29-1 to TRBJ1-2; no clear D gene. With 0 bases removed from V and 7 bases from J, the gap between germline ends came to 9 bases. Germline lookup yields CDR1 SQVTM and CDR2 ANQGSEA. The CDR3 contains 12 residues. The CDR3 coding sequence is TGCAGCGTTGAAGAGGGGAGATTTGGCTACACCTTC. Translated, it gives CSVEEGRFGYTF. Full variable domain (rest looked up from reference TRBV29-1 and TRBJ1-2): SAVISQKPSRDICQRGTSLTIQCQVDSQVTMMFWYRQQPGQSLTLIATANQGSEATYESGFVIDKFPISRPNLTFSTLTVSNMSPEDSSIYLCSVEEGRFGYTFGSGTRLTVV.

CDR3 nucleotides: TGTGCCAGCAGCTTAGAAGCGGGGGGGCCGGCATTCGATACCCAGTACTTC. This translates into CASSLEAGGPAFDTQYF. V is TRBV13 and J is TRBJ2-5, with 10 bases lining up with TRBD2. The ends lost 1 base at V and 8 bases at J; junction bases unmatched: 13. Germline V gene sequence: CDR1 PRHDT, CDR2 FYEKMQ (reference sequence). CDR3 size: 17 residues.